This T cell receptor (delta chain) comes out of a study of Vδ1+ human thymocytes. Whole-study findings and limits: Highly polyclonal TRG and TRD repertoires with Gaussian CDR3 length distributions appeared in thymus. Unexpected Vdelta2 sequences could cause misinterpretation of bulk repertoire data.

Vdelta1+ thymocyte sorts reached between roughly 96% and 99.6% purity. Concerning this clone: Its antigen remains unidentified.

This CDR3 has 18 amino acids. The germline gives CDR1 GEAIGNYY, CDR2 EKD. The ends lost 6 bases at V and 2 bases at J; junction bases unmatched: 14. RNA was extracted from the cells and then reverse transcribed. CDR3 amplicons came from multiplex PCR with pooled V-gene forward and constant-region reverse primers. TCRdb re-processed the multiplex PCR reads via CATT. The sample shows approximately 19,000 delta-chain clones, about 8% of them seen only once. The source of this sequence is a child under two years old who had congenital heart surgery. The sequencing sample was made of Vdelta1+ gamma-delta thymocytes from the thymus. As for subset: FACS-sorted CD3+ TCRalphabeta- TCRVdelta1+ TCRVdelta2- thymocytes. The chain uses TRDV2 and TRDJ1, with TRDD3 identical over 13 bases. The CDR3 nucleotides are TGTGCCTGTTCTACTGGGGGATACGGGGGCCGGTGGACCGATAAACTCATCTTT. Translated, it gives CACSTGGYGGRWTDKLIF.